This T cell receptor beta chain was recovered during a study of shared clonotypes between healthy human individuals. V was cut by 1 base and J by 4 bases, with 20 bases left in between. The germline V gene has CDR1 LGHNT and CDR2 FRNRAP. The CDR3 sequence is 18 residues long. How the authors handled the data: ImmunoSEQ junction-only sequences lacked quality scores, so their filtering differed. Only in-frame clones appear in the TCRdb table, and some are missing; sequencing was by immunoSEQ multiplex PCR. V, J and clone size are taken as reported in that table, and D and trimming were inferred from the DNA itself. The table records over 2,000,000 clones, just under 95% of them present only once. Selected positively for CCR7 and CD45RO-negative, naive CD8 cells excluded terminally differentiated effector memory CD45RA+ cells. Study observations and caveats: Rarefaction showed sorted-subset sequencing was incomplete despite large depth. The study found roughly 5.3% of naive CD4 clonotypes shared across a few donors. Across subsets, estimated richness was generally greater for naive than for memory populations.

In regard to this clone: Antigen: not known.

The source is a man aged 18-30 years in good health. Some clones in this sample may be carry-over from other donors' samples. Sequenced input: naive CD8+ T cells from PBMCs. This chain uses TRBV12-5 with TRBJ2-1; D tentatively fits TRBD1 or TRBD2 (5 bases each). This CDR3 reads CASGLAAGTPIEYNEQFF. DNA for the CDR3: TGTGCTAGTGGTTTGGCCGCCGGGACCCCGATTGAATACAATGAGCAGTTCTTC.